Following are 30 T cell receptor beta chains from one sample sequenced in a study of cytomegalovirus exposure and HLA in healthy donors. The PCR had 60 Vbeta and 13 Jbeta primers. Libraries were prepared by immunoSEQ multiplex PCR; TCRdb keeps only in-frame clonotypes and omits some of them. This table holds over 200,000 clones, just over 75% found once. Sequenced: PBMCs. These receptors came from a woman in her fifties or sixties in good health and CMV-seropositive.

This clone was picked up a small number of times. The chain recombines TRBV2 with TRBJ2-1; 8 bases agree with TRBD2. CDR3 size: 15 residues. CDR1 is SNHLY, CDR2 FYNNEI, per germline. J gave up 7 bases and V 5 bases, and 10 bases lay outside the gene matches. Written as DNA, the CDR3 is TGTGCCAGCAGTCTAGCGGGCACCAGAGTTAATGAGCAGTTCTTC. Amino acids: CASSLAGTRVNEQFF.

This clone was observed a handful of times. V gene TRBV30 combines with J gene TRBJ2-7, with 12 bases lining up with TRBD2. Germline V gives CDR1 GTSNPN, CDR2 SVGIG (reference sequence). The trim removed 3 bases at V and 2 bases at J, leaving 2 bases unmatched. CDR3 length: 14 amino acids. This CDR3 is CAWRGTSGPYEQYF. The CDR3 DNA reads TGTGCCTGGAGAGGGACTAGCGGGCCCTACGAGCAGTACTTC.

This clone was recorded a few times. CDR3 region: CASSLVESRGTNYGYTF. DNA for the CDR3: TGTGCCAGCAGCTTAGTGGAAAGTAGGGGAACTAACTATGGCTACACCTTC. The genes are TRBV7-8 and TRBJ1-2, with D maybe TRBD1 (5 bases). The CDR3 contains 17 residues. Germline CDR1 reads SGHVS; CDR2 reads FQNEAQ. With 1 base removed from V and 0 bases from J, the gap between germline ends came to 15 bases.

The rearrangement uses TRBV27 and TRBJ2-1, with 8 nucleotides matching TRBD2. V dropped 5 bases and J dropped 11; count of bases not matched to a gene: 20. The CDR3 covers 17 residues. Germline V lookup: CDR1 MNHEY, CDR2 SMNVEV (reference sequence). As DNA, the CDR3 is TGTGCCAGCAGTGGGGGTCCGGGGAGCGGGAGAACGGGCCAGCAGTTCTTC. It specifies CASSGGPGSGRTGQQFF.

The chain employs TRBV18 and TRBJ1-1; D is unresolved. CDR3 length: 12 residues. CDR1 and CDR2 from the germline V gene are KGHSH and LQKENI. Trimming took off 3 bases at V and 7 bases at J, with 9 bases between the two ends. The DNA of the CDR3 is TGTGCCAGCTCACCGAGTGTAAATGAAGCTTTCTTT. Amino acids: CASSPSVNEAFF. Based on the CDR3 plus reference TRBV18 and TRBJ1-1, the full variable domain is NAGVMQNPRHLVRRRGQEARLRCSPMKGHSHVYWYRQLPEEGLKFMVYLQKENIIDESGMPKERFSAEFPKEGPSILRIQQVVRGDSAAYFCASSPSVNEAFFGQGTRLTVV.

The chain carries TRBV6-5 and TRBJ2-3; 8 nucleotides line up with TRBD1. The trim removed 5 bases at V and 2 bases at J, leaving 3 bases unmatched. This CDR3 contains 14 residues. Germline V lookup: CDR1 MNHEY, CDR2 SVGAGI. The CDR3 spells CASSETGVTDTQYF. The CDR3 nucleotides are TGTGCCAGCAGTGAGACAGGGGTCACAGATACGCAGTATTTT.

The chain links TRBV20-1 to TRBJ2-5; D ambiguous. Between the trimmed V and J ends, which lost 4 bases and 4 bases, there was a span of 7 bases. Germline-derived CDR1 and CDR2 are DFQATT and SNEGSKA (reference sequence). CDR3 size: 11 residues. In DNA, the CDR3 is TGCAGTGCTACCGGTATAGAGACCCAGTACTTC. This translates into CSATGIETQYF.

The sample holds one count of this clone. The V and J genes are TRBV7-9 and TRBJ2-1; no clear D gene. V dropped 5 bases and J dropped 5 bases, with 4 bases sitting between them. The CDR3 has 11 amino acids. Per the germline V gene, CDR1 is SEHNR and CDR2 is FQNEAQ (reference sequence). In nucleotides, the CDR3 is TGTGCCAGCAGCCCAGACAATGAGCAGTTCTTC. Translation: CASSPDNEQFF.

The genes are TRBV6-5 and TRBJ1-2; a weak D match, TRBD1 (6 bases). This CDR3 spans 13 amino acids. Looked up from germline, CDR1 is MNHEY and CDR2 is SVGAGI. Trimming removed 4 bases at V and 2 bases at J, with 8 bases between. The CDR3 sequence is CASSFGQNYGYTF. DNA of the CDR3: TGTGCCAGCAGTTTCGGACAGAACTATGGCTACACCTTC.

This rearrangement joins TRBV18 to TRBJ1-4; 12 nucleotides align to TRBD1. The ends lost 3 bases at V and 0 bases at J; junction bases unmatched: 11. The CDR3 extends over 20 amino acids. Germline CDR1 and CDR2: KGHSH and LQKENI. CDR3 sequence reads: CASSPSGTGGFRATNEKLFF. Here the CDR3 DNA reads TGTGCCAGCTCACCGTCCGGGACAGGGGGCTTCAGGGCAACTAATGAAAAACTGTTTTTT.

The rearrangement joins TRBV2 to TRBJ1-1, with D unclear. V lost 6 bases and J lost 6, with 14 bases in between. The germline V gene has CDR1 SNHLY and CDR2 FYNNEI. The CDR3 loop spans 13 amino acids. The CDR3 sequence is CASRELNIAEAFF. CDR3 sequence (DNA): TGTGCCAGCAGGGAGTTGAACATCGCTGAAGCTTTCTTT.

The rearrangement links TRBV5-1 to TRBJ2-1, with 11 bases that match TRBD2. CDR1 is SGHRS, CDR2 YFSETQ, per germline. J was trimmed by 1 base and V by 0 bases; bases with no gene match: 3. This CDR3 has 17 residues. The CDR3 DNA sequence: TGCGCCAGCAGCTTGGAAGTAGCGGGAGGGTCCTACAATGAGCAGTTCTTC. Protein sequence: CASSLEVAGGSYNEQFF.

Concerning this clone itself: Compared with germline, one end of the junction differs, possibly owing to a read error. This chain links TRBV7-9 with TRBJ2-7, with a tentative D call TRBD1 (6 bases). CDR3 length equals 15 residues. Germline CDR1 and CDR2: SEHNR and FQNEAQ (reference sequence). CDR3 protein: CSSSLGQLHPYEQYF. In nucleotides, the CDR3 is TGTTCCAGCAGCTTAGGACAGCTACATCCCTACGAGCAGTACTTC. Variable domain in full (rest from reference TRBV7-9 and TRBJ2-7): DTGVSQNPRHKITKRGQNVTFRCDPISEHNRLYWYRQTLGQGPEFLTYFQNEAQLEKSRLLSDRFSAERPKGSFSTLEIQRTEQGDSAMYLCSSSLGQLHPYEQYFGPGTRLTVT.

The V call is TRBV9, the J call TRBJ2-2; D remains ambiguous. The CDR3 is made up of 12 amino acids. The germline CDR1 and CDR2 sequences are SGDLS and YYNGEE. Trimming removed 6 bases at V and 1 base at J, with 4 bases between. The CDR3 DNA is TGTGCCAGCAACAGGAACACCGGGGAGCTGTTTTTT. Translated: CASNRNTGELFF.

With regard to this clone: This same CDR3 is encoded by further DNA sequences in the sample. The CDR3 coding sequence is TGTGCCAGCAGTGAACAGGCTGGGGCCAACGTCCTGACTTTC. Protein product: CASSEQAGANVLTF. The chain employs TRBV2 and TRBJ2-6; D unclear. Trimming stripped 2 bases from V and 2 bases from J, with 4 bases between. The CDR3 sequence is 14 residues long. Looked up from germline, CDR1 is SNHLY and CDR2 is FYNNEI. Full variable domain (outside the CDR3, taken from reference TRBV2 and TRBJ2-6): EPEVTQTPSHQVTQMGQEVILRCVPISNHLYFYWYRQILGQKVEFLVSFYNNEISEKSEIFDDQFSVERPDGSNFTLKIRSTKLEDSAMYFCASSEQAGANVLTFGAGSRLTVL.

V gene TRBV30 combines with J gene TRBJ2-2; D is ambiguous. This CDR3 is 12 amino acids long. Trimming pared 0 bases from V and 7 bases from J, leaving 6 bases between. Germline V gene data show CDR1 as GTSNPN and CDR2 as SVGIG (reference sequence). The CDR3 here is CAWSVLFGELFF. CDR3 nucleotides: TGTGCCTGGAGTGTACTTTTCGGGGAGCTGTTTTTT.

V usage is TRBV11-2 and J usage is TRBJ1-1; 9 nucleotides align to TRBD1. The CDR3 contains 17 residues. The germline V gene encodes CDR1 SGHAT and CDR2 FQNNGV. Germline trimming cut 5 bases from V and 1 base from J; bases unmatched to any gene: 11. The CDR3 coding sequence is TGTGCCAGCAGCCCCCGACAGGGGGGTCGGTCGAACACTGAAGCTTTCTTT. This sequence encodes CASSPRQGGRSNTEAFF.

The chain's CDR3 is CASSRDRGVNEQYF. In nucleotides, the CDR3 is TGTGCCAGCAGCCGCGACAGGGGGGTCAACGAGCAGTACTTC. This chain uses TRBV7-2 with TRBJ2-5, with 9 bases lining up with TRBD1. TRBJ2-7 matches the DNA end more closely, so the J call is doubtful. The V gene's germline CDR1 is SGHTA and CDR2 FQGNSA. CDR3 length: 14 amino acids.

The gene calls are TRBV2 and TRBJ1-4, with D uncertain. Trimming removed 5 bases at V and 7 bases at J, with 11 bases between. The germline CDR1 and CDR2 sequences are SNHLY and FYNNEI. The CDR3 has 13 amino acids. Here the CDR3 DNA reads TGTGCCAGCAGTAGTCAGGTCCGTGAAAAACTGTTTTTT. This translates into CASSSQVREKLFF.

The V call is TRBV28, the J call TRBJ1-2; possible D gene TRBD1, 5 bases. Germline CDR1 MDHEN, CDR2 SYDVKM. This CDR3 has 12 residues. V was pared by 2 bases and J by 6 bases, with 7 bases between. This chain's CDR3 is CASSLGGDGYTF. In nucleotides, the CDR3 is TGTGCCAGCAGTTTAGGGGGGGATGGCTACACCTTC.

This clone was counted a single time. This chain links TRBV2 with TRBJ1-2; D is uncertain. Germline loops: CDR1 SNHLY, CDR2 FYNNEI. CDR3 length equals 15 residues. The ends were cut back, 2 bases at V and 4 bases at J, with 14 bases in the middle. CDR3 in amino acids: CASSEHLSRRYGYTF. In nucleotides, the CDR3 is TGTGCCAGCAGTGAACATCTTAGCCGACGCTATGGCTACACCTTC.

The gene calls are TRBV28 and TRBJ1-1; 12 bases agree with TRBD1. There are 16 residues in the CDR3. The germline CDR1 and CDR2 sequences are MDHEN and SYDVKM. J was trimmed by 1 base and V by 8 bases; bases with no gene match: 8. The CDR3 DNA reads TGTGCCAGCCCACCGGGACAGGGGGCTGGGAACACTGAAGCTTTCTTT. Its translation is CASPPGQGAGNTEAFF.

The chain employs TRBV2 and TRBJ1-1; possibly TRBD1 for D (5 bases). The germline V gene has CDR1 SNHLY and CDR2 FYNNEI. Between the trimmed V and J ends, which lost 6 bases and 0 bases, there was a span of 14 bases. The CDR3 runs to 15 residues. CDR3 amino acids: CASSPLTVVNTEAFF. The CDR3 DNA reads TGTGCCAGCAGCCCCTTGACAGTAGTGAACACTGAAGCTTTCTTT.

The table lists this clone with a few counts. The chain links TRBV6-5 to TRBJ2-3; D gene ambiguous. From germline, CDR1 is MNHEY and CDR2 SVGAGI. The CDR3 has 14 residues. The V end was cut by 6 bases, the J end by 0 bases, with 10 bases between. The CDR3 spells CASSLTQSTDTQYF. The DNA of the CDR3 is TGTGCCAGCAGCCTCACCCAGAGCACAGATACGCAGTATTTT.

This clone appeared a single time. This chain connects TRBV7-2 to TRBJ2-3; TRBD2 matches 12 bases. Germline V CDR1 and CDR2: SGHTA, FQGNSA. Unmatched junction bases numbered 10, after V lost 7 bases and J lost 5 bases. The CDR3 is 16 residues long. In DNA, the CDR3 is TGTGCCAGCAAACCCCAAAAGGGACTAGCGGGAGATACGCAGTATTTT. It encodes CASKPQKGLAGDTQYF.

The chain uses TRBV27 and TRBJ2-3, with 9 bases that match TRBD1. This CDR3 comprises 15 residues. The ends lost 6 bases at V and 4 bases at J; junction bases unmatched: 8. The germline CDR1 and CDR2 sequences are MNHEY and SMNVEV (reference sequence). The CDR3 nucleotides read TGTGCCAGCAGGATACAGGGGGCGAGGTCAGATACGCAGTATTTT. Its translation: CASRIQGARSDTQYF.

The CDR3 DNA is TGTGCCAGCAGCCCGCAGGGCAGTCAGCCCCAGCATTTT. It yields the protein CASSPQGSQPQHF. V and J are TRBV4-2 and TRBJ1-5; maybe TRBD1 (5 bases). Germline loops: CDR1 LGHNA, CDR2 YNFKEQ. CDR3 length equals 13 residues. Deletions cut 4 bases from V and 6 bases from J, with 10 bases between.

This chain uses TRBV30 with TRBJ2-7; D possibly corresponds to TRBD2 (5 bases). Trimming took off 4 bases at V and 3 bases at J, with 16 bases between the two ends. The CDR3 has 14 residues. Per germline, CDR1 GTSNPN and CDR2 SVGIG (reference sequence). The DNA of the CDR3 is TGTGCCTGGAACGGTCAGCGGCGATACTACGAGCAGTACTTC. It specifies CAWNGQRRYYEQYF.

The rearrangement uses TRBV5-6 and TRBJ2-5; 9 bases match TRBD2. Trimming at V came to 5 bases and at J to 4 bases, leaving 6 bases not matched to a gene. This CDR3 region has 14 residues. Germline loops: CDR1 SGHDT, CDR2 YYEEEE. Here the CDR3 reads CASRGGLAGETQYF. The CDR3 DNA reads TGTGCCAGCAGAGGGGGACTAGCTGGAGAGACCCAGTACTTC.

The chain has TRBV20-1 and TRBJ2-7; tentatively, D is TRBD2 (5 bases). The CDR3 runs to 11 residues. Germline V gene lookup returns CDR1 DFQATT and CDR2 SNEGSKA (reference sequence). V shed 6 bases and J shed 4 bases, with 10 bases lying between them. The CDR3 sequence: CSATSGYEQYF. CDR3 sequence (DNA): TGCAGTGCCACATCGGGGTACGAGCAGTACTTC.